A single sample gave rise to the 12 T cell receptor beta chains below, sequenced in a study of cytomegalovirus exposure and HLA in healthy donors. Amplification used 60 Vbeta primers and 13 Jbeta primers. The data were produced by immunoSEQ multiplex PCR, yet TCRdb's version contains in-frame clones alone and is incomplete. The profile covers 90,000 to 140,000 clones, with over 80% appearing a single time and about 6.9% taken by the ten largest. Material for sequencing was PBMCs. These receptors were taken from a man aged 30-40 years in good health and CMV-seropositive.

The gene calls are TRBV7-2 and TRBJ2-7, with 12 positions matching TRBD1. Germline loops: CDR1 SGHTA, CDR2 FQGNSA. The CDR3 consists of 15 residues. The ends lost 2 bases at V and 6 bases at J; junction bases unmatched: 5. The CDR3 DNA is TGTGCCAGCAGCTTACCCCGGGACAGGGGGCTCGAGCAGTACTTC. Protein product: CASSLPRDRGLEQYF.

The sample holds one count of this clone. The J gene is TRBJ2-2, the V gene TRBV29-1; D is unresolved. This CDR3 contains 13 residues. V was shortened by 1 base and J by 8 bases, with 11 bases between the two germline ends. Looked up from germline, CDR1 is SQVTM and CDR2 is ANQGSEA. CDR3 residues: CSVEGSPTGELFF. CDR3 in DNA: TGCAGCGTTGAAGGCTCTCCCACTGGGGAGCTGTTTTTT.

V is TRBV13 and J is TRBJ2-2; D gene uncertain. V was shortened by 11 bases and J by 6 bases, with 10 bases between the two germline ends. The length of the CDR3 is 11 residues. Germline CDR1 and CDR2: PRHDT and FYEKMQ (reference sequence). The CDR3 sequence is CAVLVSGELFF. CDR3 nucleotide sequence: TGTGCCGTCCTTGTCTCCGGGGAGCTGTTTTTT.

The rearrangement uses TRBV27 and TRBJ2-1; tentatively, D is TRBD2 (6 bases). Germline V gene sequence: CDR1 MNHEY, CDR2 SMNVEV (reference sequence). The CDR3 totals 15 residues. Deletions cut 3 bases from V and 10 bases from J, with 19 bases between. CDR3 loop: CASSLGGVRGVEQFF. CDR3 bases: TGTGCCAGCAGTTTGGGCGGGGTCCGTGGGGTGGAGCAGTTCTTC.

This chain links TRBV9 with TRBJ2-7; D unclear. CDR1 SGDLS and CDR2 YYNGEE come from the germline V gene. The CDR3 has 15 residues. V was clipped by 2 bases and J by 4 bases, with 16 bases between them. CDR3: CASSVQPLQAYEQYF. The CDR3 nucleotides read TGTGCCAGCAGCGTCCAACCTTTGCAGGCTTACGAGCAGTACTTC.

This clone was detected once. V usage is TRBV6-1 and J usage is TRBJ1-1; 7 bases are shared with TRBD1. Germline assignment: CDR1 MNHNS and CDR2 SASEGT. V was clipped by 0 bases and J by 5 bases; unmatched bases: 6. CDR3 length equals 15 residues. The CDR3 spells CASSEATGRRTEAFF. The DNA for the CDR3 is TGTGCCAGCAGTGAAGCGACAGGGAGAAGAACTGAAGCTTTCTTT.

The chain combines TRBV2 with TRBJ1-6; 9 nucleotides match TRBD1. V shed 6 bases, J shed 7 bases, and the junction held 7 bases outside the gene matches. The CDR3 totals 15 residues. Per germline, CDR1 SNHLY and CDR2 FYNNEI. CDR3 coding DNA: TGTGCCAGCAGAAAACCCGGGACAGGGAATTCACCCCTCCACTTT. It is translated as CASRKPGTGNSPLHF.

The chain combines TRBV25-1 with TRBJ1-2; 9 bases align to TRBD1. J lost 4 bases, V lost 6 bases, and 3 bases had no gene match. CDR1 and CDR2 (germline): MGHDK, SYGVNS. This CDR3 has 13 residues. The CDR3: CASRTGGAYGYTF. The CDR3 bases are TGTGCCAGCAGAACAGGGGGCGCCTATGGCTACACCTTC.

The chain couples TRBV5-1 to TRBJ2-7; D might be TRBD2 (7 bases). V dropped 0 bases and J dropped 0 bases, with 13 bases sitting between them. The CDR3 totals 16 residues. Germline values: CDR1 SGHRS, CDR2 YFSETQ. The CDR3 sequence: CASSLVRGASSYEQYF. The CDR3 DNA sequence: TGCGCCAGCAGCTTGGTTCGGGGGGCGAGCTCCTACGAGCAGTACTTC.

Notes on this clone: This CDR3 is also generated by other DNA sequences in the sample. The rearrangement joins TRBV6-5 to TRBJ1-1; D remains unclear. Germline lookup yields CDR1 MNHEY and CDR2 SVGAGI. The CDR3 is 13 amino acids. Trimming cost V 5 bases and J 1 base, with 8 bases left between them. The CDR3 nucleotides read TGTGCCAGCAGTCAACTATCGAACACTGAAGCTTTCTTT. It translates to CASSQLSNTEAFF.

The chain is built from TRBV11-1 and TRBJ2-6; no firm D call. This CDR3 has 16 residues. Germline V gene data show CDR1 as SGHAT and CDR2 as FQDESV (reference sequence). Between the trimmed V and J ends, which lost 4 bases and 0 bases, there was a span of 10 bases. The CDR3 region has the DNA TGTGCCAGCAGCTCCTACGGAGACTCTGGGGCCAACGTCCTGACTTTC. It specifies CASSSYGDSGANVLTF.

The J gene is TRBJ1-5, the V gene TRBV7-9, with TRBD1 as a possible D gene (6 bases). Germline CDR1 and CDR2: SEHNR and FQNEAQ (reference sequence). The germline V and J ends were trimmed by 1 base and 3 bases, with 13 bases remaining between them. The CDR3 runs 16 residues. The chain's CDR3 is CASSLGWGPDNQPQHF. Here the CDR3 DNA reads TGTGCCAGCAGCTTAGGGTGGGGGCCGGACAATCAGCCCCAGCATTTT.